These 20 T cell receptor beta chains were all obtained from the same sample, sequenced in a study of siplizumab effects on memory and regulatory T cells. Libraries were prepared by immunoSEQ multiplex PCR; TCRdb keeps only in-frame clonotypes and omits some of them. The data contain some 97,000 clones, about 91% of them singletons. The sample consisted of CD4+ T cells sorted from blood. The origin of the receptors is a human donor in good health.

The chain is built from TRBV28 and TRBJ2-3; 11 bases fit TRBD2. Trimming cost V 6 bases and J 2 bases; bases outside gene matches: 13. CDR1 is MDHEN, CDR2 SYDVKM, per germline. The CDR3 loop spans 18 amino acids. CDR3 residues: CASSRYSGGAYYTDTQYF. The CDR3 DNA is TGTGCCAGCAGCCGTTATAGCGGGGGGGCCTATTACACAGATACGCAGTATTTT. The full variable domain, with the rest looked up from reference TRBV28 and TRBJ2-3, is DVKVTQSSRYLVKRTGEKVFLECVQDMDHENMFWYRQDPGLGLRLIYFSYDVKMKEKGDIPEGYSVSREKKERFSLILESASTNQTSMYLCASSRYSGGAYYTDTQYFGPGTRLTVL.

J is TRBJ1-1 and V is TRBV7-3; unclear D gene. Germline V lookup: CDR1 SGHTA, CDR2 FQGTGA. V was trimmed by 6 bases and J by 1 base, leaving 9 bases between them. The CDR3 has 13 residues. CDR3 bases: TGTGCCAGCAGACTGACGGGGAACACTGAAGCTTTCTTT. It translates to CASRLTGNTEAFF.

The rearrangement links TRBV28 to TRBJ1-4, with 9 positions matching TRBD1. V lost 5 bases and J lost 11; bases outside the gene matches: 12. Germline loops: CDR1 MDHEN, CDR2 SYDVKM. The CDR3 runs 15 residues. CDR3 nucleotide sequence: TGTGCCAGCAGTGCAACAGGGGGCAATCTAAGGAAACTGTTTTTT. It translates to CASSATGGNLRKLFF.

The V gene is TRBV4-3, the J gene TRBJ1-1, with a tentative D call TRBD1 (6 bases). CDR3 length: 20 amino acids. Germline V CDR1 and CDR2: LGHNA, YSLEER. V lost 1 base and J 5 bases, leaving 29 bases between the germline ends. The CDR3 coding sequence is TGCGCCAGCAGCCAAGCCCTGCCCGGGGGGGCGCTTTATGCGATTACTGAAGCTTTCTTT. Translating gives CASSQALPGGALYAITEAFF.

This chain joins TRBV12-5 and TRBJ2-5, with 7 bases aligning to TRBD2. In germline, CDR1 is LGHNT, CDR2 FRNRAP. The length of the CDR3 is 14 residues. The trim removed 6 bases at V and 4 bases at J, leaving 8 bases unmatched. Here the CDR3 reads CASGRPGGGETQYF. CDR3 bases: TGTGCTAGTGGCCGCCCGGGGGGTGGAGAGACCCAGTACTTC. Combining the CDR3 with reference TRBV12-5 and TRBJ2-5 gives the whole variable domain DARVTQTPRHKVTEMGQEVTMRCQPILGHNTVFWYRQTMMQGLELLAYFRNRAPLDDSGMPKDRFSAEMPDATLATLKIQPSEPRDSAVYFCASGRPGGGETQYFGPGTRLLVL.

The chain recombines TRBV11-3 with TRBJ2-3, with no clear D. The ends were cut back, 5 bases at V and 6 bases at J, with 12 bases in the middle. Germline loops: CDR1 SGHNT, CDR2 YENEEA. The CDR3 spans 13 residues. The CDR3 here is CASSHSIWDTQYF. In nucleotides, the CDR3 is TGTGCCAGCAGCCATTCAATTTGGGATACGCAGTATTTT.

V usage is TRBV27 and J usage is TRBJ2-5; TRBD2 matches at 14 bases. J lost 7 bases, V lost 6 bases, and 16 bases had no gene match. CDR1 and CDR2 from the germline V gene are MNHEY and SMNVEV (reference sequence). CDR3 length: 18 amino acids. Here the CDR3 DNA reads TGTGCCAGCAGCCGCAGCCTCGGGACTAGCGGGGGAGAGGGGACCCAGTACTTC. This gives the protein CASSRSLGTSGGEGTQYF.

This clone came up once. V usage is TRBV27 and J usage is TRBJ2-7; D not certain. Germline V gene lookup returns CDR1 MNHEY and CDR2 SMNVEV (reference sequence). CDR3 size: 15 residues. Trimming pared 4 bases from V and 0 bases from J, leaving 13 bases between. The CDR3 reads CASSSLDPSSYEQYF. CDR3 in DNA: TGTGCCAGCAGTTCCCTAGACCCGAGCTCCTACGAGCAGTACTTC.

The chain is built from TRBV20-1 and TRBJ1-2, with a tentative D call TRBD1 (5 bases). From germline, CDR1 is DFQATT and CDR2 SNEGSKA (reference sequence). CDR3 length: 11 amino acids. The CDR3 sequence: CVWGSSYGYTF. In nucleotides, the CDR3 is TGCGTCTGGGGGTCCTCCTATGGCTACACCTTC.

The table lists this clone with a count of one. The chain uses TRBV7-9 and TRBJ2-1; 10 nucleotides agree with TRBD2. This CDR3 region has 14 residues. Trimming at V came to 8 bases and at J to 10 bases, leaving 11 bases not matched to a gene. Germline CDR1 reads SEHNR; CDR2 reads FQNEAQ (reference sequence). This CDR3 is CASDLAGETIEQFF. The CDR3 DNA sequence: TGTGCCAGCGATCTAGCGGGGGAGACAATCGAGCAGTTCTTC.

V gene TRBV30 combines with J gene TRBJ1-4; 9 nucleotides agree with TRBD1. With 4 bases clipped from V and 7 bases from J, the junction kept 4 bases outside the gene matches. CDR1 is GTSNPN, CDR2 SVGIG, per germline (reference sequence). The CDR3 has 13 amino acids. CDR3 region: CAWNRGRVEKLFF. DNA for the CDR3: TGTGCCTGGAACAGGGGGCGAGTTGAAAAACTGTTTTTT.

The chain couples TRBV19 to TRBJ1-1, with 9 nucleotides matching TRBD1. Germline trimming cut 6 bases from V and 2 bases from J; bases unmatched to any gene: 7. The CDR3 is made up of 15 amino acids. The germline gives CDR1 LNHDA, CDR2 SQIVND (reference sequence). The CDR3 nucleotides are TGTGCCAGTAGACGCCTACAGGGGGCTAACACTGAAGCTTTCTTT. Its protein product is CASRRLQGANTEAFF.

CDR3 DNA: TGTGCCACCAGCAGAGAAGGGACCTCCTACGAGCAGTACTTC. Encoded protein: CATSREGTSYEQYF. The chain recombines TRBV15 with TRBJ2-7, with D tentatively TRBD1 or TRBD2 (5 bases each). The ends were cut back, 0 bases at V and 0 bases at J, with 6 bases in the middle. Per the germline V gene, CDR1 is LNHNV and CDR2 is YYDKDF (reference sequence). This CDR3 contains 14 residues.

J is TRBJ1-4 and V is TRBV18; D gene uncertain. Trimming cost V 1 base and J 8 bases, with 11 bases left between them. Germline V gene lookup returns CDR1 KGHSH and CDR2 LQKENI. The CDR3 loop spans 14 amino acids. CDR3 sequence (DNA): TGTGCCAGCTCACCACAGGCGGTTTTGGAAAAACTGTTTTTT. Translating gives CASSPQAVLEKLFF. The whole variable domain, remainder taken from reference TRBV18 and TRBJ1-4, is NAGVMQNPRHLVRRRGQEARLRCSPMKGHSHVYWYRQLPEEGLKFMVYLQKENIIDESGMPKERFSAEFPKEGPSILRIQQVVRGDSAAYFCASSPQAVLEKLFFGSGTQLSVL.

This chain connects TRBV6-5 to TRBJ2-7; TRBD2 might be the D (6 bases). The CDR3 extends over 13 amino acids. V was clipped by 8 bases and J by 1 base, with 12 bases between them. Germline V CDR1 and CDR2: MNHEY, SVGAGI. This CDR3 is CASGTSFSYEQYF. CDR3 nucleotide sequence: TGTGCCAGCGGGACTTCCTTTTCCTACGAGCAGTACTTC.

This clone was seen only once. The V gene is TRBV5-1, the J gene TRBJ1-1, with 8 bases identical to TRBD1. The CDR3 is made up of 14 amino acids. V dropped 0 bases and J dropped 10; count of bases not matched to a gene: 8. CDR1 is SGHRS, CDR2 YFSETQ, per germline. Written as DNA, the CDR3 is TGCGCCAGCAGCTTGGTCGTTGATACAGGGGGAGCTTTCTTT. Amino acids: CASSLVVDTGGAFF.

The chain carries TRBV5-1 and TRBJ2-5; no clear D gene. The germline V and J ends were trimmed by 1 base and 5 bases, with 9 bases remaining between them. There are 13 residues in the CDR3. The germline CDR1 and CDR2 sequences are SGHRS and YFSETQ. CDR3 loop: CASSLRLGETQYF. Written as DNA, the CDR3 is TGCGCCAGCAGCTTGCGATTAGGCGAGACCCAGTACTTC.

This chain links TRBV7-2 with TRBJ2-5; 8 nucleotides line up with TRBD1. Trimming cost V 2 bases and J 5 bases; bases outside gene matches: 4. The germline V gene has CDR1 SGHTA and CDR2 FQGNSA. The CDR3 contains 14 residues. The chain's CDR3 is CASSLQGARETQYF. In DNA, the CDR3 is TGTGCCAGCAGCTTACAGGGGGCGCGGGAGACCCAGTACTTC.

This chain uses TRBV5-1 with TRBJ2-7; 14 nucleotides match TRBD2. The CDR3 is 14 amino acids. J was trimmed by 4 bases and V by 4 bases; bases with no gene match: 1. Germline V lookup: CDR1 SGHRS, CDR2 YFSETQ. CDR3 sequence: CASSGTSGGYEQYF. DNA for the CDR3: TGCGCCAGCAGCGGGACTAGCGGGGGTTACGAGCAGTACTTC.

The CDR3 DNA reads as TGCGCCAGCAGCTACTTCGGGGAGACCCAGTACTTC. It is translated as CASSYFGETQYF. The chain combines TRBV5-1 with TRBJ2-5; no clear D. The germline V gene encodes CDR1 SGHRS and CDR2 YFSETQ. The CDR3 extends over 12 amino acids. V lost 3 bases to trimming and J lost 5 bases, with 8 bases between them.